This passage covers 10 T cell receptor beta chains from one sample sequenced in a study of OX40 agonist ivuxolimab in advanced cancers. Library creation used the immunoSEQ multiplex PCR assay. In its TCRdb copy, this immuneACCESS table keeps in-frame sequences only and misses some clones. Where compared with another copy, unresolved V genes explain less than half of these, and the others have no known cause. The sample yields about 46,000 clones; nearly 80% were counted once. The top ten clones comprise roughly 3.9% of the sample. The sample here was CD4+ or CD8+ T cells sorted from blood, taken in a trial of the OX40 agonist ivuxolimab. The receptors come from an adult with an advanced solid tumor such as melanoma, head and neck, liver or kidney cancer.

This rearrangement joins TRBV19 to TRBJ2-1; TRBD2 aligns across 15 bases. J was trimmed by 7 bases and V by 4 bases; bases with no gene match: 5. This CDR3 is built from 16 residues. Germline V lookup: CDR1 LNHDA, CDR2 SQIVND (reference sequence). The CDR3, as DNA: TGTGCCAGTAGTACGGGACTAGCGGGAGGAACGAATGAGCAGTTCTTC. Residues: CASSTGLAGGTNEQFF.

The gene calls are TRBV5-1 and TRBJ2-5; D gene ambiguous. The germline V and J ends were trimmed by 4 bases and 3 bases, with 10 bases remaining between them. CDR3 size: 13 residues. Germline values: CDR1 SGHRS, CDR2 YFSETQ. CDR3 protein: CASSMGRKETQYF. The CDR3 nucleotides read TGCGCCAGCAGCATGGGCCGTAAAGAGACCCAGTACTTC.

The V call is TRBV19, the J call TRBJ2-4; D might be TRBD2 (6 bases). V was pared by 6 bases and J by 0 bases, with 24 bases between. Germline V gene data show CDR1 as LNHDA and CDR2 as SQIVND (reference sequence). CDR3 length equals 19 residues. The CDR3 coding sequence is TGTGCCAGTAGACCGCGGGACCTCCGGGAAAGCCGAGCCAAAAACATTCAGTACTTC. Residues: CASRPRDLRESRAKNIQYF.

The V and J genes are TRBV5-3 and TRBJ2-1; 11 nucleotides line up with TRBD1. TRBV5-3 is an open reading frame, and its role is uncertain. CDR3 length: 15 residues. The ends lost 4 bases at V and 4 bases at J; junction bases unmatched: 4. The CDR3 nucleotides read TGTGCCAGAAGCAAAGGGACAGGGGGGTACAATGAGCAGTTCTTC. Its translation is CARSKGTGGYNEQFF.

The chain uses TRBV5-1 and TRBJ1-3; D gene ambiguous. The CDR3 extends over 13 amino acids. The germline V gene has CDR1 SGHRS and CDR2 YFSETQ. V was cut by 0 bases and J by 2 bases, with 3 bases left in between. The CDR3 here is CASSLGAGNTIYF. DNA of the CDR3: TGCGCCAGCAGCTTGGGGGCTGGAAACACCATATATTTT.

The chain has TRBV18 and TRBJ2-1; the D is unclear. The V end was cut by 2 bases, the J end by 6 bases, with 20 bases between. This CDR3 contains 17 residues. The germline V gene has CDR1 KGHSH and CDR2 LQKENI. CDR3 protein: CASSPALEHPPFNEQFF. CDR3 DNA sequence: TGTGCCAGCTCACCAGCGCTCGAGCACCCCCCCTTCAATGAGCAGTTCTTC.

The V call is TRBV10-3, the J call TRBJ1-1, with a tentative D call TRBD1 (6 bases). V shed 7 bases and J shed 2 bases, with 14 bases lying between them. The germline V gene encodes CDR1 ENHRY and CDR2 SYGVKD. CDR3 length equals 14 residues. For the CDR3, the DNA is TGTGCCATCACTTCTTTACAGGGTAACACTGAAGCTTTCTTT. Protein product: CAITSLQGNTEAFF.

The rearrangement uses TRBV2 and TRBJ1-2, with D perhaps matching TRBD1 (5 bases). The CDR3 has 13 residues. V was pared by 7 bases and J by 7 bases, with 16 bases between. Germline V gene lookup returns CDR1 SNHLY and CDR2 FYNNEI. CDR3 coding DNA: TGTGCCAGCAATGGGGACGGGGGGAGTGGCTACACCTTC. Protein sequence: CASNGDGGSGYTF.

The chain is built from TRBV15 and TRBJ1-1, with a possible D match to TRBD1 (5 bases). With 0 bases removed from V and 4 bases from J, the gap between germline ends came to 18 bases. The CDR3 has 17 amino acids. Germline lookup yields CDR1 LNHNV and CDR2 YYDKDF (reference sequence). The CDR3 DNA reads TGTGCCACCAGCAGAGATCGGATCGGGCGAAGGGGCACTGAAGCTTTCTTT. This translates into CATSRDRIGRRGTEAFF.

The CDR3 DNA sequence: TGTGCCAGCAGCTTAGAGGGGGGCGGGGAGACCCAGTACTTC. Amino acids: CASSLEGGGETQYF. This chain joins TRBV7-6 and TRBJ2-5; D may correspond to TRBD1 or TRBD2 (6 bases each). Deletions cut 1 base from V and 5 bases from J, with 11 bases between. This CDR3 has 14 residues. The germline V gene has CDR1 SGHVS and CDR2 FNYEAQ.